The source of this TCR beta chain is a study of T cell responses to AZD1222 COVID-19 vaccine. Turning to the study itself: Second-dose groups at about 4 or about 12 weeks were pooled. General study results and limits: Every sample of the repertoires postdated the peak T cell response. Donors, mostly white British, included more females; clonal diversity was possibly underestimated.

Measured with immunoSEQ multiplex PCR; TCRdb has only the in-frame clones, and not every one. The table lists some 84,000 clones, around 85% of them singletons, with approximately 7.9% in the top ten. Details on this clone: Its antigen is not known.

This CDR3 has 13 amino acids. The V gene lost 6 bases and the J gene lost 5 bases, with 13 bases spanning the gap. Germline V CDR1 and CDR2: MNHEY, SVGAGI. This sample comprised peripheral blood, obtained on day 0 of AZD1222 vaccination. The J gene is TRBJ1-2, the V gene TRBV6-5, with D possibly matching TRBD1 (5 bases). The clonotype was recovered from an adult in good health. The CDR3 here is CASSGGQGYGYTF. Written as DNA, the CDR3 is TGTGCCAGCAGCGGTGGCCAGGGATATGGCTACACCTTC.